Each of the 15 T cell receptor beta chains below was sequenced from the same sample in a study of blood T cell repertoires in COVID-19. Produced via immunoSEQ multiplex PCR; TCRdb's table is partial and in-frame only. The sample has around 250,000 clones, roughly 85% seen once. The sequenced sample consisted of peripheral blood. The receptors were sampled from a man aged 30-40 years who had recovered from COVID-19.

The CDR3 protein is CASSDHRSIGGGYTF. Written as DNA, the CDR3 is TGCGCCAGCAGTGACCATCGGTCCATCGGGGGGGGCTACACCTTC. V usage is TRBV10-1 and J usage is TRBJ1-2; D might be TRBD1 (5 bases). This CDR3 is built from 15 residues. V lost 3 bases, J lost 8 bases, and 19 bases lay in between. Germline CDR1 reads WNHNN; CDR2 reads SYGVQD (reference sequence).

This chain links TRBV12-5 with TRBJ2-7; TRBD1 aligns across 8 bases. The CDR3 extends over 16 amino acids. V was clipped by 3 bases and J by 0 bases; unmatched bases: 7. CDR1 is LGHNT and CDR2 is FRNRAP in the germline V gene. Written as DNA, the CDR3 is TGTGCTAGTGGTTTTTCACAGGGGGGTCCCTCCTACGAGCAGTACTTC. Amino acids: CASGFSQGGPSYEQYF.

This sequence joins TRBV18 and TRBJ2-2; 9 positions agree with TRBD2. This CDR3 region has 17 residues. V lost 6 bases, J lost 3 bases, and 11 bases stayed unmatched. The germline V gene encodes CDR1 KGHSH and CDR2 LQKENI. The CDR3 sequence: CASSAVAGVRDTGELFF. DNA of the CDR3: TGTGCCAGCTCTGCGGTAGCGGGGGTTCGGGACACCGGGGAGCTGTTTTTT.

This chain connects TRBV6-6 to TRBJ1-1, with 7 bases that match TRBD1. Germline V gives CDR1 MNHNY, CDR2 SVGAGI (reference sequence). CDR3 length equals 15 residues. The ends lost 6 bases at V and 6 bases at J; junction bases unmatched: 13. In DNA form, the CDR3 reads TGTGCCAGCAGATCTTCAGACAGGGCTAAGGCTGAAGCTTTCTTT. It translates to CASRSSDRAKAEAFF.

The V gene is TRBV30, the J gene TRBJ1-6; TRBD1 matches at 7 bases. CDR1 is GTSNPN, CDR2 SVGIG, per germline (reference sequence). V was pared by 2 bases and J by 4 bases, with 8 bases of the junction left unmatched. The CDR3 loop spans 16 amino acids. The CDR3 DNA sequence: TGTGCCTGGAGTTCGCGGGACAGCTATTATAATTCACCCCTCCACTTT. It is translated as CAWSSRDSYYNSPLHF.

A note on this clone: The junction differs from germline at one of its ends, possibly a read error. The chain is built from TRBV4-1 and TRBJ2-7; possible D gene TRBD1, 6 bases. Per the germline V gene, CDR1 is MGHRA and CDR2 is YSYEKL. CDR3 length: 20 residues. Here the CDR3 DNA reads TGCGCCAGCAGCCGAAGACACCTGGGGGCCTTTACGTTGTCCTCCGACGAGCAGTACTTC. It specifies CASSRRHLGAFTLSSDEQYF.

CDR3 coding DNA: TGTGCCAGCAGCCAAGCTAGCAGCTCAGATACGCAGTATTTT. Translated: CASSQASSSDTQYF. V is TRBV3-1 (or the pseudogene TRBV3-2) and J is TRBJ2-3; tentatively, D is TRBD2 (5 bases). Looked up from germline, CDR1 is LGHDT and CDR2 is YNNKEL (reference sequence). The ends were cut back, 1 base at V and 4 bases at J, with 9 bases in the middle. This CDR3 is 14 amino acids long.

The gene calls are TRBV5-1 and TRBJ1-3; D not certain. Germline V lookup: CDR1 SGHRS, CDR2 YFSETQ. V was shortened by 4 bases and J by 3 bases, with 14 bases between the two germline ends. This CDR3 comprises 15 residues. The CDR3 loop reads CASSPFPGNGNTIYF. The CDR3 bases are TGCGCCAGCAGCCCTTTCCCGGGGAATGGAAACACCATATATTTT. The complete variable domain, with remaining parts taken from reference TRBV5-1 and TRBJ1-3, reads KAGVTQTPRYLIKTRGQQVTLSCSPISGHRSVSWYQQTPGQGLQFLFEYFSETQRNKGNFPGRFSGRQFSNSRSEMNVSTLELGDSALYLCASSPFPGNGNTIYFGEGSWLTVV.

The V call is TRBV5-1, the J call TRBJ1-1; 7 bases match TRBD1. CDR3 length: 14 amino acids. CDR1 SGHRS and CDR2 YFSETQ come from the germline V gene. J was trimmed by 0 bases and V by 4 bases; bases with no gene match: 3. The CDR3 DNA reads TGCGCCAGCAGCGAGGGACAGCTGAACACTGAAGCTTTCTTT. It translates to CASSEGQLNTEAFF.

The chain is built from TRBV6-5 and TRBJ1-6; 11 nucleotides line up with TRBD1. Germline loops: CDR1 MNHEY, CDR2 SVGAGI. The CDR3 totals 14 residues. J gave up 7 bases and V 4 bases, and 0 bases lay outside the gene matches. CDR3 sequence (DNA): TGTGCCAGCAGTTGGACAGGGGGCAATTCACCCCTCCACTTT. It encodes CASSWTGGNSPLHF.

This clone occurred a few times. This rearrangement joins TRBV6-4 to TRBJ1-5, with 9 bases aligning to TRBD1. The junction had 6 bases not matched to a gene; V was cut back by 5 bases and J by 4 bases. Per germline, CDR1 MRHNA and CDR2 SNTAGT. The CDR3 runs to 15 residues. The CDR3, as DNA: TGTGCCAGCAGTACCGGGACAGGGCGTAATCAGCCCCAGCATTTT. Its protein is CASSTGTGRNQPQHF.

The V call is TRBV4-1, the J call TRBJ2-5, with D possibly matching TRBD2 (5 bases). The V gene's germline CDR1 is MGHRA and CDR2 YSYEKL. The CDR3 is 15 residues long. Trimming took off 2 bases at V and 1 base at J, with 11 bases between the two ends. The CDR3 coding sequence is TGCGCCAGCAGCCAACGGGAAGTCCCCCAAGAGACCCAGTACTTC. This sequence encodes CASSQREVPQETQYF.

The gene calls are TRBV6-5 and TRBJ1-1; D is unresolved. V lost 8 bases and J 7 bases, leaving 14 bases between the germline ends. This CDR3 is 12 amino acids long. Germline V gene lookup returns CDR1 MNHEY and CDR2 SVGAGI. The CDR3 DNA reads as TGTGCCAGCCGGGAGACCTACGGTGAAGCTTTCTTT. It is translated as CASRETYGEAFF.

This clone was seen only once. The chain links TRBV10-3 to TRBJ1-1, with 7 nucleotides matching TRBD1. V was clipped by 5 bases and J by 2 bases; unmatched bases: 8. This CDR3 is built from 15 residues. Germline CDR1 reads ENHRY; CDR2 reads SYGVKD. CDR3 in amino acids: CAISNRGRGNTEAFF. CDR3 in DNA: TGTGCCATCAGTAACAGGGGCCGAGGTAACACTGAAGCTTTCTTT.

The rearrangement links TRBV19 to TRBJ2-7; D unclear. Germline CDR1 is LNHDA and CDR2 is SQIVND (reference sequence). CDR3 length: 13 residues. The V end lost 3 bases, the J end lost 6 bases, and 12 bases lay between the germline ends. This CDR3 reads CASSIGASSEQYF. The CDR3 nucleotides are TGTGCCAGTAGTATTGGCGCTAGTAGCGAGCAGTACTTC. Based on the CDR3 plus reference TRBV19 and TRBJ2-7, the full variable domain is DGGITQSPKYLFRKEGQNVTLSCEQNLNHDAMYWYRQDPGQGLRLIYYSQIVNDFQKGDIAEGYSVSREKKESFPLTVTSAQKNPTAFYLCASSIGASSEQYFGPGTRLTVT.